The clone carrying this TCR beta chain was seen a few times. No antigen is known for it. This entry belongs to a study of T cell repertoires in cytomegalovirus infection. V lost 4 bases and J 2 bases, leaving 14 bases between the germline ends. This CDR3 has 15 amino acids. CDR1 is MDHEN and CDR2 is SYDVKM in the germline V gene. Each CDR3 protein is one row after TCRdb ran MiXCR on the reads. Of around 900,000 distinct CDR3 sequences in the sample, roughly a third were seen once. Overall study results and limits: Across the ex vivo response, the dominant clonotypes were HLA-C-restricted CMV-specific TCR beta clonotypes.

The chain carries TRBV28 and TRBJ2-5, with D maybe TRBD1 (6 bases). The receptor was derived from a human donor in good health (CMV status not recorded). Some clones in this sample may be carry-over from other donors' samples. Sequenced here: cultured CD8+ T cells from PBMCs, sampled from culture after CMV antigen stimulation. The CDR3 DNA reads TGTGCCAGCAGTTCCCGGCGGACAGCTCAAGAGACCCAGTACTTC. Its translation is CASSSRRTAQETQYF.